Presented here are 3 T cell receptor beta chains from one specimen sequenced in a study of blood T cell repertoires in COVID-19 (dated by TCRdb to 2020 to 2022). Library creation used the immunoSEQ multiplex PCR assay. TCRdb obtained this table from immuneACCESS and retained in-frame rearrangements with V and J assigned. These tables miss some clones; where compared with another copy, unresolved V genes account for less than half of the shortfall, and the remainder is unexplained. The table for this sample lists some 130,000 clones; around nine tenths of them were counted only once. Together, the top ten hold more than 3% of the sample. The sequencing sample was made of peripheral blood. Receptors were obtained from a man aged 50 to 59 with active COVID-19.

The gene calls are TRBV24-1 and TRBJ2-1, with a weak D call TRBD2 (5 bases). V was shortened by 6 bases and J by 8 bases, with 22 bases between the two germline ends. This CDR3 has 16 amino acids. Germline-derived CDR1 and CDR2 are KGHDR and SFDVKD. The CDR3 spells CATSTSLAGGGDEQFF. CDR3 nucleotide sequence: TGTGCCACCAGTACCTCCCTCGCGGGTGGCGGTGATGAGCAGTTCTTC.

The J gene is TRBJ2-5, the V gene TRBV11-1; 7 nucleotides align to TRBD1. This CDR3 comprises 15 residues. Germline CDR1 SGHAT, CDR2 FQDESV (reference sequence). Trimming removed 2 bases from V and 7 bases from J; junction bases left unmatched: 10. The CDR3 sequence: CASSLRQGVFGTQYF. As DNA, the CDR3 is TGTGCCAGCAGCTTACGACAGGGCGTGTTTGGGACCCAGTACTTC.

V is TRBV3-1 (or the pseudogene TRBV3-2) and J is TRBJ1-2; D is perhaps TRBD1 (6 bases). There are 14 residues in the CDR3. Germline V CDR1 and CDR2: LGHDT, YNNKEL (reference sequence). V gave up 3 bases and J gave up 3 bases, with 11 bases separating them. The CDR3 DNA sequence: TGTGCCAGCAGCCAGCTGGACAGCTACTATGGCTACACCTTC. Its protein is CASSQLDSYYGYTF.